This T cell receptor beta chain was sequenced for a study of blood T cell repertoires in COVID-19. As handled by the study authors: Reference gene primer amplification in the assay estimated nucleated cell counts. The table came from immunoSEQ multiplex PCR; TCRdb's copy has only in-frame clones and leaves some out. V and J calls and clone size are as listed in that table; D and trimming were resolved from the DNA. The sample carries some 410,000 clones, roughly 90% recorded once. Individuals drawn from approximately 26 US areas were about 18 to 95 years old. Germline trimming cut 0 bases from V and 6 bases from J; bases unmatched to any gene: 3. Per germline, CDR1 SGDLS and CDR2 YYNGEE. The CDR3 totals 14 residues.

The V gene is TRBV9, the J gene TRBJ1-5, with 7 bases matching TRBD1. The source is a woman under 40 with acute COVID-19. The specimen was PBMCs or T cells enriched from blood (not recorded which). The CDR3 nucleotides are TGTGCCAGCAGCGTAGATACAGGGGCTCAGCCCCAGCATTTT. Protein product: CASSVDTGAQPQHF.